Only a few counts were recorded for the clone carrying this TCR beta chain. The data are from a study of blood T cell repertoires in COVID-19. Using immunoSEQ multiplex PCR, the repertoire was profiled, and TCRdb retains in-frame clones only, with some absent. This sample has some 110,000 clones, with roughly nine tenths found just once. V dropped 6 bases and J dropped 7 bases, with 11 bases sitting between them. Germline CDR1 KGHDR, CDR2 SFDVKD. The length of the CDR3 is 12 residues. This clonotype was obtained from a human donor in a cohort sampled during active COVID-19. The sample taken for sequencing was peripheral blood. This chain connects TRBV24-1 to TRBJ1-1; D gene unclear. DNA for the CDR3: TGTGCCACCAGTAAGAGTACCGGTGAAGCTTTCTTT. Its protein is CATSKSTGEAFF.